This T cell receptor (beta chain) was observed in a study of patients and donors after allogeneic stem cell transplantation. Germline lookup yields CDR1 KGHDR and CDR2 SFDVKD. Trimming left V 8 bases short and J 1 base short, with 14 bases between. This CDR3 contains 15 residues. TCRdb reanalysed the RT-PCR reads using MiXCR and keeps one entry per CDR3 protein. The sample includes approximately 200,000 distinct CDR3 sequences, 40% to 45% of them seen just once. This chain joins TRBV24-1 and TRBJ1-5; the D is unclear. This TCR was sampled from a human donor who was either an allogeneic HSCT recipient or a stem cell or donor lymphocyte infusion donor (not recorded which). It is not recorded whose cells these are; they may come from a transplant donor. The specimen sequenced was blood, either unsorted or a sorted T cell fraction (not recorded which). Written as DNA, the CDR3 is TGTGCCACCATCGGCGGAGGACGGAGCAATCAGCCCCAGCATTTT. The encoded protein is CATIGGGRSNQPQHF.